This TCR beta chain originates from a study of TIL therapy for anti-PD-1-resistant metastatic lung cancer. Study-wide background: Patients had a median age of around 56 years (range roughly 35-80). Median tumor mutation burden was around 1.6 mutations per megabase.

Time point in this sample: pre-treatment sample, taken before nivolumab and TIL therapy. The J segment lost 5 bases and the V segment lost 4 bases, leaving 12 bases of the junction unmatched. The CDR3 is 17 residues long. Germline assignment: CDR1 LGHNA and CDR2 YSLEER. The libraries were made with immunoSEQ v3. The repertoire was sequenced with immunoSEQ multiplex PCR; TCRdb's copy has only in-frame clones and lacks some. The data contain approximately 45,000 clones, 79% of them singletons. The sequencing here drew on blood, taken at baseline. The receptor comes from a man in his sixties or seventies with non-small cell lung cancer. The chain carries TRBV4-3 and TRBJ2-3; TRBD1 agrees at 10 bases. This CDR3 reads CASSLSRRTGGKDTQYF. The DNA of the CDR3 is TGCGCCAGCAGCCTTTCACGACGGACAGGGGGAAAAGATACGCAGTATTTT.